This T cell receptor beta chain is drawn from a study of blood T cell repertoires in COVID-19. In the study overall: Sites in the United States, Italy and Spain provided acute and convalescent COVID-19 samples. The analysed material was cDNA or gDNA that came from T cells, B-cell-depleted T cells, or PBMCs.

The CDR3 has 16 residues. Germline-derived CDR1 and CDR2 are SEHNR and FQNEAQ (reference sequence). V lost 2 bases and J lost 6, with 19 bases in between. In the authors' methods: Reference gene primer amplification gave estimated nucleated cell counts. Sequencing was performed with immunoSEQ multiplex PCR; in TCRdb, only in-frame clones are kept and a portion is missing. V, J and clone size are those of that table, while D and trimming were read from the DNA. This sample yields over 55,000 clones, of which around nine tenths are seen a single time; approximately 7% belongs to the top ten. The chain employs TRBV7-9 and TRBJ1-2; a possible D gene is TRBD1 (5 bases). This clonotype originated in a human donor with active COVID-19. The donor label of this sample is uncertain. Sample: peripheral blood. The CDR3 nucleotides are TGTGCCAGCAGCTTACCCTTAGTCCTGGGGGGGGATGGCTACACCTTC. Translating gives CASSLPLVLGGDGYTF.